Described below is a single T cell receptor beta chain sequence and its context. The data are from a study of shared clonotypes between healthy human individuals. Across the whole study: Per donor, CD8 memory used one plate, CD8 naive used two, CD4 memory used three and CD4 naive used three.

Germline CDR1 is SGHDT and CDR2 is YYEEEE. The CDR3 is 14 residues long. V shed 2 bases and J 4 bases; nucleotides not matched to a gene: 4. The authors ran the assay at deep level. Produced via immunoSEQ multiplex PCR; TCRdb's table is partial and in-frame only. Of about 610,000 clones listed, more than 95% are singletons. CD4+ cell separation produced CD45RA+ naive and CD45RA-negative memory subsets. The material sequenced was naive CD4+ T cells sorted from blood. The subset was: CD45RA+ positively selected. The source of this sequence is a young woman in good health. The V and J genes are TRBV5-6 and TRBJ2-3, with TRBD2 matching 7 bases. CDR3 in DNA: TGTGCCAGCAGCTTTGGCGGGAGCTCAGATACGCAGTATTTT. It yields the protein CASSFGGSSDTQYF.